This T cell receptor (beta chain) originates from a study of shared clonotypes between healthy human individuals. On the study more broadly: Each donor had three CD4 naive, three CD4 memory, two CD8 naive and one CD8 memory plate. Broader study findings: Lower generation probabilities were found for non-shared clonotypes than for those shared by all four donors. It was anticipated that sequencing depth would influence how many clonotypes donors shared.

Selected positively for CCR7 and CD45RO-negative, naive CD8 cells excluded terminally differentiated effector memory CD45RA+ cells. V lost 1 base and J 3 bases, leaving 10 bases between the germline ends. The CDR3 is 14 amino acids. Germline CDR1 and CDR2: MDHEN and SYDVKM. In replicate PCRs of sorted subsets, around 0.2 ug DNA, approximately 30,000 T cell genomes, was used. Sequencing used immunoSEQ multiplex PCR; TCRdb keeps in-frame clones, though not all of them. Here the sample spans around 2.1 million clones, approximately 94% being singletons. Comments on this clone: What it binds is unknown.

The sample was naive CD8+ T cells from PBMCs. The V and J genes are TRBV28 and TRBJ2-7; no clear D. The TCR originated in a man younger than 35 in good health. Some clones in this sample may be carry-over from other donors' samples. This CDR3 is CASSLLAGNYEQYF. The CDR3 bases are TGTGCCAGCAGTTTATTGGCCGGAAACTACGAGCAGTACTTC.